These 30 T cell receptor beta chains originate from one sample sequenced in a study of regulatory T cells in long-lasting Graves disease. Combining iRepertoire HTBI primers with Arm-PCR of CDR3 regions, the authors built TCR beta libraries. Via MiXCR, TCRdb re-called the multiplex PCR reads, giving one row per CDR3 protein. The sample lists 600,000 to 650,000 distinct CDR3 sequences, roughly 16% occurring once. The time point denotes: newly diagnosed GD, antithyroid drugs for less than 3 months. After RNA was extracted from PBMCs, the TCR library was made from it. The same sample was also studied in work on T cells in Graves' hyperthyroidism and ophthalmopathy.

Sequencing used peripheral blood mononuclear cells (PBMCs), obtained at new diagnosis, from a patient treated with antithyroid drugs. The receptors originated from a woman in her 30s with Graves disease.

This clonotype was picked up many times. The chain has TRBV5-1 and TRBJ2-7; no clear D gene. The CDR3 has 13 amino acids. V gave up 2 bases and J gave up 6 bases, with 12 bases separating them. Germline CDR1 is SGHRS and CDR2 is YFSETQ. The CDR3 nucleotides read TGCGCCAGCAGCTTTGGGTCGCAAAGCGAGCAGTACTTC. This codes for CASSFGSQSEQYF.

Remarks on this clonotype: Compared with germline, one end of the junction differs, possibly owing to a read error. This rearrangement joins TRBV25-1 to TRBJ2-7; 8 bases fit TRBD2. CDR1 is MGHDK, CDR2 SYGVNS, per germline. This CDR3 contains 11 residues. CDR3 protein: CASVAGGERYF. The CDR3 bases are TGTGCCAGCGTCGCGGGGGGCGAGCGGTACTTC.

This clonotype was counted at least ten times. The chain links TRBV5-1 to TRBJ1-2; D ambiguous. The CDR3 runs to 13 residues. Trimming took 0 bases from V and 6 from J, leaving 9 bases between them. CDR1 is SGHRS, CDR2 YFSETQ, per germline. The CDR3, as DNA: TGCGCCAGCAGCTTGGGTCAGAGTGATGGCTACACCTTC. Its translation is CASSLGQSDGYTF.

This clonotype was detected only a few times. The CDR3 reads CAVEGMNTEAFF. The CDR3 DNA sequence: TGTGCCGTCGAGGGGATGAACACTGAAGCTTTCTTT. The chain combines TRBV24-1 with TRBJ1-1, with D perhaps TRBD1 (5 bases). CDR3 length: 12 amino acids. CDR1 KGHDR and CDR2 SFDVKD come from the germline V gene. V shed 12 bases and J shed 0 bases, with 10 bases lying between them.

This clonotype was recorded at least ten times. This rearrangement joins TRBV3-1 to TRBJ1-1; D is undetermined. The CDR3 runs 12 residues. In germline, CDR1 is LGHDT, CDR2 YNNKEL (reference sequence). Trimming cost V 4 bases and J 6 bases, with 9 bases left between them. The CDR3 loop is CASSRTDSEAFF. The CDR3 DNA reads TGTGCCAGCAGCCGGACCGATTCTGAAGCTTTCTTT.

The chain combines TRBV24-1 with TRBJ1-2; D is unresolved. The V gene's germline CDR1 is KGHDR and CDR2 SFDVKD. Trimming took 5 bases from V and 8 from J, leaving 14 bases between them. The CDR3 length is 13 residues. The DNA of the CDR3 is TGTGCCACCAGTGCTTCTTTAAGGGAAGGCTACACCTTC. Protein sequence: CATSASLREGYTF.

The rearrangement joins TRBV6-5 to TRBJ1-6, with D maybe TRBD1 (6 bases). V lost 0 bases and J lost 2, with 8 bases in between. This CDR3 contains 16 residues. CDR1 is MNHEY and CDR2 is SVGAGI in the germline V gene. The CDR3 sequence: CASSYSGQPYNSPLHF. DNA for the CDR3: TGTGCCAGCAGTTACTCTGGACAGCCCTATAATTCACCCCTCCACTTT.

The V call is TRBV24-1, the J call TRBJ2-1, with D hard to call. Germline CDR1 is KGHDR and CDR2 is SFDVKD. Trimming pared 3 bases from V and 9 bases from J, leaving 5 bases between. The CDR3 length is 11 residues. CDR3 in amino acids: CATSDLGEQFF. The CDR3 coding sequence is TGTGCCACCAGTGATCTCGGTGAGCAGTTCTTC.

This clonotype was observed many times. V is TRBV12-3 or TRBV12-4 and J is TRBJ2-7; D unresolved. CDR3 length equals 15 residues. V was shortened by 6 bases and J by 1 base, with 16 bases between the two germline ends. CDR3 DNA sequence: TGTGCCAGCAGCCTTGGGTCAGGCCCATCCTACGAGCAGTACTTC. It yields the protein CASSLGSGPSYEQYF.

This clonotype has just a few counts. This chain links TRBV3-1 with TRBJ2-7, with 8 positions matching TRBD2. Losses at the gene ends were 6 bases for V and 6 bases for J; bases not matched to a gene: 1. Germline CDR1 is LGHDT and CDR2 is YNNKEL (reference sequence). The CDR3 runs to 11 residues. CDR3 in DNA: TGTGCCAGCAGTAGCGGGATCGAGCAGTACTTC. Protein sequence: CASSSGIEQYF.

This clonotype was found a few times. The V and J genes are TRBV24-1 and TRBJ2-2; D remains ambiguous. The V end was cut by 3 bases, the J end by 3 bases, with 16 bases between. Germline CDR1 is KGHDR and CDR2 is SFDVKD. This CDR3 is 17 amino acids long. The chain's CDR3 is CATSDPAGASYTGELFF. The CDR3 nucleotides are TGTGCCACCAGTGATCCGGCCGGCGCTAGTTACACCGGGGAGCTGTTTTTT.

This clonotype turned up a few times. This chain uses TRBV5-1 with TRBJ1-1, with D possibly being TRBD1 (6 bases). V was cut by 3 bases and J by 4 bases, with 16 bases left in between. Germline V gene lookup returns CDR1 SGHRS and CDR2 YFSETQ. CDR3 length equals 15 residues. The CDR3 coding sequence is TGCGCCAGCAGCTGGGGGGGCCAGGGATTCACTGAAGCTTTCTTT. It is translated as CASSWGGQGFTEAFF.

V gene TRBV24-1 combines with J gene TRBJ2-1, with D possibly called TRBD1 or TRBD2 (5 bases each). This CDR3 has 15 amino acids. Germline V gene lookup returns CDR1 KGHDR and CDR2 SFDVKD. V was pared by 5 bases and J by 7 bases, with 17 bases between. CDR3 protein: CATSVLGTSINEQFF. The CDR3 DNA sequence: TGTGCCACCAGTGTATTAGGGACGAGCATTAATGAGCAGTTCTTC.

The chain is built from TRBV27 and TRBJ2-2; D call uncertain. V gave up 5 bases and J gave up 7 bases, with 8 bases separating them. This CDR3 spans 12 amino acids. Germline V gives CDR1 MNHEY, CDR2 SMNVEV (reference sequence). CDR3 protein: CASSPYGGELFF. CDR3 bases: TGTGCCAGCAGTCCCTATGGCGGGGAGCTGTTTTTT.

The table lists this clonotype with many counts. The rearrangement links TRBV6-1 to TRBJ2-4; D uncertain. The germline V and J ends were trimmed by 7 bases and 0 bases, with 13 bases remaining between them. Looked up from germline, CDR1 is MNHNS and CDR2 is SASEGT. The CDR3 consists of 15 residues. The CDR3 DNA reads TGTGCCAGCAACGAACAAGGAATAGCCAAAAACATTCAGTACTTC. As protein: CASNEQGIAKNIQYF.

This clonotype has only a few counts. This chain joins TRBV25-1 and TRBJ1-2; D remains ambiguous. V gave up 10 bases and J gave up 4 bases, with 7 bases separating them. There are 10 residues in the CDR3. Germline-derived CDR1 and CDR2 are MGHDK and SYGVNS. The CDR3 nucleotides read TGTGCCACCTGGTCCTATGGCTACACCTTC. Amino acids: CATWSYGYTF.

This clonotype was recorded once. This may be a read error, as it is one base from a much larger clone. This chain uses TRBV6-5 with TRBJ1-5, with D unclear. Trimming removed 4 bases at V and 3 bases at J, with 10 bases between. The germline CDR1 and CDR2 sequences are MNHEY and SVGAGI. The CDR3 has 14 residues. CDR3 amino acids: CASSWIGINQPQHF. The CDR3 region has the DNA TGTGCCAGCAGTTGGATAGGGATCAATCAGCCCCAGCATTTT.

This clonotype was recorded at least ten times. This rearrangement joins TRBV12-3 or TRBV12-4 to TRBJ1-1; a weak D match, TRBD1 (6 bases). This CDR3 has 14 amino acids. V lost 6 bases, J lost 4 bases, and 15 bases lay in between. The CDR3 DNA sequence: TGTGCCAGCAGCCTAGCAGGGGTGGCCACTGAAGCTTTCTTT. As protein: CASSLAGVATEAFF.

This clonotype occurred many times. The rearrangement uses TRBV18 and TRBJ2-7; D is uncertain. Trimming left V 2 bases short and J 7 bases short, with 9 bases between. The germline CDR1 and CDR2 sequences are KGHSH and LQKENI. The length of the CDR3 is 12 residues. CDR3 sequence reads: CASSPGSDEQYF. The CDR3 nucleotides read TGTGCCAGCTCACCAGGTTCGGATGAGCAGTACTTC.

The chain uses TRBV6-5 and TRBJ1-2, with 9 bases fitting TRBD1. The V segment lost 1 base and the J segment 6 bases; nucleotides outside the gene matches: 3. CDR1 and CDR2 from the germline V gene are MNHEY and SVGAGI. The CDR3 runs to 14 residues. The CDR3 nucleotides read TGTGCCAGCAGTTACTTGCGACAGGGGGATGGCTACACCTTC. The encoded protein is CASSYLRQGDGYTF.

This clonotype was found a few times. This chain joins TRBV6-1 and TRBJ1-6; D unclear. CDR3 length equals 15 residues. Germline values: CDR1 MNHNS, CDR2 SASEGT. Trimming took off 2 bases at V and 8 bases at J, with 13 bases between the two ends. CDR3 sequence: CASSERAVVDSPLHF. The CDR3 DNA reads as TGTGCCAGCAGTGAAAGGGCGGTCGTCGATTCACCCCTCCACTTT.

This rearrangement joins TRBV20-1 to TRBJ2-1; D possibly corresponds to TRBD2 (5 bases). V lost 3 bases to trimming and J lost 2 bases, with 11 bases between them. The V gene's germline CDR1 is DFQATT and CDR2 SNEGSKA (reference sequence). This CDR3 has 14 amino acids. CDR3 amino acids: CSASASFTYNEQFF. The CDR3 DNA follows: TGCAGTGCTAGCGCTAGCTTCACCTACAATGAGCAGTTCTTC.

At least ten counts were recorded for this clonotype. A junction boundary mismatches the germline segment, possibly from a read error. The rearrangement links TRBV7-8 to TRBJ2-7; 7 positions match TRBD1. Germline lookup yields CDR1 SGHVS and CDR2 FQNEAQ. There are 14 residues in the CDR3. The CDR3 protein is CASSLGDSSYEQYF. DNA for the CDR3: TGTGCCAGCAGTTTAGGGGACAGTTCCTACGAGCAGTACTTC.

The table lists this clonotype with a few counts. V is TRBV5-1 and J is TRBJ2-1, with D perhaps TRBD2 (5 bases). CDR1 is SGHRS, CDR2 YFSETQ, per germline. The length of the CDR3 is 15 residues. V lost 1 base, J lost 6 bases, and 14 bases lay in between. DNA for the CDR3: TGCGCCAGCAGCTTGTTAGTAGCGAAGGGCAATGAGCAGTTCTTC. Translation gives CASSLLVAKGNEQFF. Drawing the rest from reference TRBV5-1 and TRBJ2-1, the complete variable domain is KAGVTQTPRYLIKTRGQQVTLSCSPISGHRSVSWYQQTPGQGLQFLFEYFSETQRNKGNFPGRFSGRQFSNSRSEMNVSTLELGDSALYLCASSLLVAKGNEQFFGPGTRLTVL.

This clonotype was counted many times. This chain links TRBV12-3 or TRBV12-4 with TRBJ1-6; D is uncertain. The ends were cut back, 8 bases at V and 16 bases at J, with 9 bases in the middle. CDR3 length: 9 residues. DNA for the CDR3: TGTGCCAGCGCTCCCCCACTCCACTTT. It translates to CASAPPLHF.

This clonotype was counted many times. This rearrangement joins TRBV20-1 to TRBJ1-1, with D unclear. This CDR3 spans 13 amino acids. CDR1 and CDR2 (germline): DFQATT, SNEGSKA (reference sequence). CDR3 sequence: CGQTTPADTEAFF. CDR3 nucleotide sequence: TGCGGCCAAACCACCCCGGCGGACACTGAAGCTTTCTTT.

The chain couples TRBV6-1 to TRBJ2-7; 9 bases are shared with TRBD1. J gave up 6 bases and V 6 bases, and 12 bases lay outside the gene matches. In germline, CDR1 is MNHNS, CDR2 SASEGT. The CDR3 loop spans 15 amino acids. CDR3 DNA sequence: TGTGCCAGCAGGCAACCCGGGACAGGGTTCGGCGAGCAGTACTTC. Translation: CASRQPGTGFGEQYF.

This chain uses TRBV5-6 with TRBJ1-2; TRBD1 matches 10 bases. The J segment lost 0 bases and the V segment lost 3 bases, leaving 5 bases of the junction unmatched. The CDR3 runs 16 residues. Germline V gene lookup returns CDR1 SGHDT and CDR2 YYEEEE. This chain's CDR3 is CASSWGQGLPNYGYTF. As DNA, the CDR3 is TGTGCCAGCAGCTGGGGACAGGGGTTACCTAACTATGGCTACACCTTC.

The genes are TRBV3-1 and TRBJ2-1; D possibly matches TRBD1 or TRBD2 (5 bases each). Looked up from germline, CDR1 is LGHDT and CDR2 is YNNKEL (reference sequence). The CDR3 is made up of 12 amino acids. V was pared by 1 base and J by 12 bases, with 10 bases between. Here the CDR3 reads CASSQVGDRQFF. The CDR3 DNA follows: TGTGCCAGCAGCCAAGTCGGGGACCGGCAGTTCTTC.

This clonotype was found many times. The chain recombines TRBV30 with TRBJ2-7, with D unresolved. The germline V gene encodes CDR1 GTSNPN and CDR2 SVGIG (reference sequence). Trimming cost V 0 bases and J 6 bases, with 6 bases left between them. This CDR3 spans 11 amino acids. The DNA for the CDR3 is TGTGCCTGGAGTGTAGGGCTCGAGCAGTACTTC. Translation gives CAWSVGLEQYF.